The clone carrying this T cell receptor (beta chain) was seen a single time. The data were obtained in a study of T cells in localized non-small cell lung cancer. The CDR3 runs to 15 residues. With 2 bases removed from V and 2 bases from J, the gap between germline ends came to 10 bases. CDR1 is SGHTA, CDR2 FQGNSA, per germline. Assay used: immunoSEQ multiplex PCR; TCRdb lists only in-frame clones, some missing. The sample has about 52,000 clones; roughly 80% are singletons. This sequence originates from a woman between 35 and 70 years old with stage II lung adenocarcinoma. V gene TRBV7-2 combines with J gene TRBJ2-4, with unresolved D. The material was PBMCs, obtained before any cancer treatment. The CDR3 bases are TGTGCCAGCAGCTTAAACCCCATACCCAAAAACATTCAGTACTTC. Its protein product is CASSLNPIPKNIQYF.